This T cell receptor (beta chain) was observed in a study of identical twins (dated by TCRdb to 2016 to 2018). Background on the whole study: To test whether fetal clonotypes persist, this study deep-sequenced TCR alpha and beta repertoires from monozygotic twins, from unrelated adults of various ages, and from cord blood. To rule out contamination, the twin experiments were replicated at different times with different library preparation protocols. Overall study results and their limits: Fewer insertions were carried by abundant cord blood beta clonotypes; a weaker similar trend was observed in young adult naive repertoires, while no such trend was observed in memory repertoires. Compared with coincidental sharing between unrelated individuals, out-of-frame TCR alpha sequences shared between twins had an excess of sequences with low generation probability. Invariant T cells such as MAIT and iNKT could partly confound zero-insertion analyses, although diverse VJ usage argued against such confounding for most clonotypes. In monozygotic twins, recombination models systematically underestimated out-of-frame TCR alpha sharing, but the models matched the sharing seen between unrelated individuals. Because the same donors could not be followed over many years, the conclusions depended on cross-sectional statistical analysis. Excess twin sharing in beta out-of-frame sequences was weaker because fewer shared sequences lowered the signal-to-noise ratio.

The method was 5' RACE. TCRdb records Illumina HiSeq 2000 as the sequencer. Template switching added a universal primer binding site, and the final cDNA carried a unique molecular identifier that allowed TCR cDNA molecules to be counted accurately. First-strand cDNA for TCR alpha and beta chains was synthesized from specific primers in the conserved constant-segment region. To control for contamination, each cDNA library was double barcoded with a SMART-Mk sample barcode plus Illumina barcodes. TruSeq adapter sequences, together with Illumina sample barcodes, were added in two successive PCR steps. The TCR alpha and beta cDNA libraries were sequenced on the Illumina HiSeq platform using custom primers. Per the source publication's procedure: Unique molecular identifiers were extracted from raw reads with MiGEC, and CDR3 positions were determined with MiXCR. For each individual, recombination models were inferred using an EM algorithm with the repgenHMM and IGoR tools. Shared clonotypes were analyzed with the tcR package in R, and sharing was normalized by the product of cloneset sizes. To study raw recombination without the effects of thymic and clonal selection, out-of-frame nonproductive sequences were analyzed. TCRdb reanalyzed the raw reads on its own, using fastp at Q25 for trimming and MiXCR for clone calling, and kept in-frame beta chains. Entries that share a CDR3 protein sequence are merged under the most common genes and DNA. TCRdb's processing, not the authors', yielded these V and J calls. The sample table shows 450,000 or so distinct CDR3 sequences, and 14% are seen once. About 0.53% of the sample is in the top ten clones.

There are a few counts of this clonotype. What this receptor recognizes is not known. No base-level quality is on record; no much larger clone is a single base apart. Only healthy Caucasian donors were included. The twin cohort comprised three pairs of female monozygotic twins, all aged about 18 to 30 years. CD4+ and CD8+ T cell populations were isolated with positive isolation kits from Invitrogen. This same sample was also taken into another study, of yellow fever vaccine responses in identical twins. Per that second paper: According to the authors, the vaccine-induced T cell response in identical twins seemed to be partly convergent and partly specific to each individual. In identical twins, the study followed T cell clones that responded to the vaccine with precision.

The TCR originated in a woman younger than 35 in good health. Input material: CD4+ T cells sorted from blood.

The CDR3 is CASSGLAYNEQFF. The DNA is TGTGCCAGCAGCGGACTAGCCTACAATGAGCAGTTCTTC. The receptor chain draws on TRBV9 and TRBJ2-1; the D gene is perhaps TRBD2, from 6 matching bases. The CDR3 goes from the cysteine to the phenylalanine over 13 residues. Just CDR3 DNA is preserved here, 39 bases in frame from base 1. Via the germline V gene, CDR1 is SGDLS and CDR2 YYNGEE. Trimming costs V 3 bases and J 2 bases, and their ends lie 6 bases apart.